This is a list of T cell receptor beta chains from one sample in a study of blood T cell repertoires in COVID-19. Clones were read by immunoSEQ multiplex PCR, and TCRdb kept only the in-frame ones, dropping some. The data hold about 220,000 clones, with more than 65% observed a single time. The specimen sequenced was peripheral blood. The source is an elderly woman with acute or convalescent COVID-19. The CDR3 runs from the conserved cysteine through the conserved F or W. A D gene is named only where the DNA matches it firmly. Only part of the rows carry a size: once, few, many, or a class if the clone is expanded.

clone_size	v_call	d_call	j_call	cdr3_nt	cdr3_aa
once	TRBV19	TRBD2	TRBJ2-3	TGTGCCAGTAAAGCCCGACTAGCGGGGGGGACAGATACGCAGTATTTT	CASKARLAGGTDTQYF
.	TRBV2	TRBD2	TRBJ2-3	TGTGCCAGCATCCGGGACTACACAGATACGCAGTATTTT	CASIRDYTDTQYF
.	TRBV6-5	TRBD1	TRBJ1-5	TGTGCCAGCAGGACAGGGAACAATCAGCCCCAGCATTTT	CASRTGNNQPQHF
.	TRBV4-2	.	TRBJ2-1	TGTGCCAGCAGCCAAGTCGGGCAGGGCTATGAGCAGTTCTTC	CASSQVGQGYEQFF
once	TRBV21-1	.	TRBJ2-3	TGTGCCAGCAGCAAAGAAAGGGGGCGAGGCACAGATACGCAGTATTTT	CASSKERGRGTDTQYF
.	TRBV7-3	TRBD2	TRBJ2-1	TGTGCCAGCAGCTTAGCGGGGGGGACCTACAATGAGCAGTTCTTC	CASSLAGGTYNEQFF
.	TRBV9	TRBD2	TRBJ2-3	TGTGCCAGCAGCACTTTAGCGGGGGCCCTCACAGATACGCAGTATTTT	CASSTLAGALTDTQYF
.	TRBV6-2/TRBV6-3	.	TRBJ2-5	TGTGCCAGCAGTTATACCCGGGAGACCCAGTACTTC	CASSYTRETQYF
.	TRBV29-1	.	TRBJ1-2	TGCAGCGCCGCCGGAGCCTTTCTGTATGGCTACACCTTC	CSAAGAFLYGYTF
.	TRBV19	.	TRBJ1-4	TGTGCCAGTAGCCCAGCAGGGGATATAAATGAAAAACTGTTTTTT	CASSPAGDINEKLFF
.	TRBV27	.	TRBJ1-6	TGTGCCAGCAGTTTACAGGGCTTCGGGTCACCCCTCCACTTT	CASSLQGFGSPLHF
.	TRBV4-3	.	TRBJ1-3	TGCGCCAGCAGCCTGGGGGCCTCTGGAAACACCATATATTTT	CASSLGASGNTIYF
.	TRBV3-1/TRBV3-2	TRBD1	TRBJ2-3	TGTGCCACAGGGACAGGACCTAGCACAGATACGCAGTATTTT	CATGTGPSTDTQYF
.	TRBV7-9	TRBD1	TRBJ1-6	TGTGCCAGCAGCTCACAGGGGACTAATTCACCCCTCCACTTT	CASSSQGTNSPLHF
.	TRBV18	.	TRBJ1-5	TGTGCCAGCTCACCGCCCGGGCAGCCCCAGCATTTT	CASSPPGQPQHF
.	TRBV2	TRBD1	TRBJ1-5	TGTGCCAGCAGTGGATCGGGACAGGCGAATCAGCCCCAGCATTTT	CASSGSGQANQPQHF
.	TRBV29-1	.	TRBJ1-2	TGCAGCGTTGATGGGGGAGGAGAATATGGCTACACCTTC	CSVDGGGEYGYTF
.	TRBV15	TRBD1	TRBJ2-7	TGTGCCACCAGCAGGGGGACAGTTTCTTCCTACGAGCAGTACTTC	CATSRGTVSSYEQYF
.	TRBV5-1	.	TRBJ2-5	TGCGCCAGCAGCTTAGGTAGGGGACAAGAGACCCAGTACTTC	CASSLGRGQETQYF
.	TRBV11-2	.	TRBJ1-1	TGTGCCAGCAGCTTACTCGTCAGGGTGCCCGCTGAAGCTTTCTTT	CASSLLVRVPAEAFF
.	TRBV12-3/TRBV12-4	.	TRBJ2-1	TGTGCCAGCAGTGAGGGAGGTCGTCGGTTCTTC	CASSEGGRRFF
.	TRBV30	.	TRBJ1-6	TGTGCCTGGAGTGTTCGTCTCGGGGGGAGGCATTCACCCCTCCACTTT	CAWSVRLGGRHSPLHF
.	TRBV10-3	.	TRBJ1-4	TGTGCCATCAGTGATGCGGGGGGGCTTGAAAAACTGTTTTTT	CAISDAGGLEKLFF
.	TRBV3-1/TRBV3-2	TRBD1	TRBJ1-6	TGTGCCAGCAGGTTGGGACAGGGGCTAGTTTCACCCCTCCACTTT	CASRLGQGLVSPLHF